The source of this TCR beta chain is a study of cytomegalovirus exposure and HLA in healthy donors. General study points: Earlier results showed most TCR beta V segments being productive about 90% or about 30% of the time.

Regarding this clone: What it binds is unknown.

The PCR used 60 Vbeta and 13 Jbeta primers. Assay: immunoSEQ multiplex PCR; the TCRdb copy retains only in-frame clones and omits some. Found here are about 160,000 clones, roughly 77% of them singletons; the top ten hold more than 2%. This receptor was obtained from a man aged 45-65 years in good health and CMV-seropositive. The material sequenced was PBMCs.

CDR3 DNA sequence: TGTGCCAGCAGCGTGAGTAGCGGGGGGTCTAGCACAGATACGCAGTATTTT. Amino acid sequence: CASSVSSGGSSTDTQYF. This chain connects TRBV9 to TRBJ2-3; 10 positions match TRBD2. V lost 2 bases, J lost 0 bases, and 6 bases stayed unmatched. The length of the CDR3 is 17 residues. Germline values: CDR1 SGDLS, CDR2 YYNGEE.